This entry is about one TCR beta chain. Its specificity is not known. The data originate from a study of cytomegalovirus exposure and HLA in healthy donors. Whole-study results and caveats: The classifier reportedly diagnosed cytomegalovirus status with high specificity and sensitivity. Cytomegalovirus association was assigned to around 150 TCR beta chains. A subsequent analysis found that TCR clusters from the first cohort also tended to co-occur in the 90 to 150 validation repertoires, with about 93% of cluster scores above 0.

This table comes from immunoSEQ multiplex PCR, and its TCRdb copy is limited to in-frame clones, with some not included. The table has about 160,000 clones, 86% seen once. Trimming stripped 4 bases from V and 2 bases from J, with 11 bases between. The V gene's germline CDR1 is MNHEY and CDR2 SMNVEV (reference sequence). The CDR3 totals 14 residues. This sequence joins TRBV27 and TRBJ1-1; weak D call: TRBD1 (6 bases). The sequencing input was PBMCs. This receptor was identified in a woman under 30 in good health and CMV-seronegative. CDR3 sequence reads: CASSYTGPNTEAFF. The CDR3 nucleotides read TGTGCCAGCAGTTATACAGGGCCTAACACTGAAGCTTTCTTT.